Below, 2 T cell receptor beta chains from the same sample are listed, as sequenced in a study of control samples from healthy donors and cancer patients. Only in-frame clones appear in the TCRdb table, and some are missing; sequencing was by immunoSEQ multiplex PCR. Among 150,000 to 200,000 clones listed, around nine tenths were seen once. The sequencing sample was made of blood. The receptors here all came from a man between 18 and 35 years old in good health.

The V gene is TRBV9, the J gene TRBJ2-7, with a possible D match to TRBD1 (5 bases). With 4 bases removed from V and 3 bases from J, the gap between germline ends came to 11 bases. CDR3 length: 13 amino acids. Germline V gene data show CDR1 as SGDLS and CDR2 as YYNGEE. CDR3 sequence reads: CASSQGDHYEQYF. For the CDR3, the DNA is TGTGCCAGCAGCCAAGGGGATCACTACGAGCAGTACTTC.

This clone is a singleton in its sample. J is TRBJ1-2 and V is TRBV6-2 or TRBV6-3; tentative D call: TRBD1 (6 bases). Germline lookup yields CDR1 MNHEY and CDR2 SVGEGT. The CDR3 is 14 amino acids. V gave up 0 bases and J gave up 5 bases, with 10 bases separating them. CDR3 region: CASSYSGQLYGYTF. The CDR3 region has the DNA TGTGCCAGCAGTTACTCAGGACAGCTTTATGGCTACACCTTC.